The clone carrying this T cell receptor (beta chain) was seen a few times. As yet, its antigen is unknown. This specimen comes from a study of identical twins. Study-level points and caveats: In cord blood, abundant beta clonotypes had fewer insertions; memory showed no trend. Twins' surplus sharing was weaker for beta out-of-frame sequences. Out-of-frame alpha sequences shared by twins were enriched for low generation probability.

In germline, CDR1 is SGDLS, CDR2 YYNGEE. The CDR3 covers 15 residues. The trim removed 3 bases at V and 4 bases at J, leaving 7 bases unmatched. Using its own MiXCR run on the 5' RACE reads, TCRdb lists one record per CDR3 protein. The data show 350,000 or so distinct CDR3 sequences, 12% seen once. This sample was also put to use in a study of yellow fever vaccine responses in identical twins.

The source material was CD8+ T cells sorted from blood. The chain links TRBV9 to TRBJ1-1; 9 bases align to TRBD1. This clonotype was obtained from a young woman in good health. DNA for the CDR3: TGTGCCAGCAGCGGAGGTGACAGGGGGAGCACTGAAGCTTTCTTT. Protein sequence: CASSGGDRGSTEAFF. Based on the CDR3 plus reference TRBV9 and TRBJ1-1, the full variable domain is DSGVTQTPKHLITATGQRVTLRCSPRSGDLSVYWYQQSLDQGLQFLIQYYNGEERAKGNILERFSAQQFPDLHSELNLSSLELGDSALYFCASSGGDRGSTEAFFGQGTRLTVV.